The source of this T cell receptor beta chain is a study of OX40 agonist ivuxolimab in advanced cancers. Study-level background: Participants averaged approximately 61 years of age (range about 23 to 90) and were 82.7% male. Checkpoint inhibitors had been given previously to about 38% of patients.

Whole-study results and caveats: Specificity for antigen went undetermined in the expanded peripheral T cells. People who partly responded at 0.1-3.0 mg/kg had some of the least clonal expansion seen.

In regard to this clone: The antigen remains undetermined.

CDR1 is KGHSH, CDR2 LQKENI, per germline. The CDR3 runs 13 residues. With 3 bases removed from V and 10 bases from J, the gap between germline ends came to 13 bases. TCRdb's copy holds only in-frame clones and misses some; the assay was immunoSEQ multiplex PCR. Among more than 50,000 clones listed, more than 75% were seen once. The sample consisted of CD4+ or CD8+ T cells sorted from blood, taken in a trial of the OX40 agonist ivuxolimab. This clonotype was sampled from an adult with an advanced solid tumor such as melanoma, head and neck, liver or kidney cancer. The rearrangement uses TRBV18 and TRBJ1-5, with D perhaps matching TRBD1 (5 bases). CDR3 in DNA: TGTGCCAGCTCACCGGGGCCCCAAGGACCCCAGCATTTT. Residues: CASSPGPQGPQHF.